This T cell receptor beta chain was captured in a study of blood T cell repertoires in COVID-19. Across the whole study: Collection of acute and convalescent COVID-19 samples took place in the United States, Italy and Spain. T cells, B-cell-depleted T cells, or PBMCs provided the cDNA or gDNA that served as material.

Per the original data handling: Amplification of reference gene primers provided the estimated nucleated cell counts. Libraries were prepared by immunoSEQ multiplex PCR; TCRdb keeps only in-frame clonotypes and omits some of them. V and J calls and clone size are those listed in that table; D and trimming were worked out from the DNA. This table holds around 250,000 clones, more than 65% found once. The sequence came from a middle-aged man with active or convalescent COVID-19. Sequences were obtained from peripheral blood.

The CDR3 is CAAGDGGFGGYTF. CDR3 sequence (DNA): TGTGCCGCGGGGGACGGGGGGTTTGGTGGCTACACCTTC. The V call is TRBV27, the J call TRBJ1-2, with D possibly matching TRBD1 (5 bases). Germline CDR1 is MNHEY and CDR2 is SMNVEV (reference sequence). The V end lost 11 bases, the J end lost 7 bases, and 20 bases lay between the germline ends. The CDR3 loop spans 13 amino acids.